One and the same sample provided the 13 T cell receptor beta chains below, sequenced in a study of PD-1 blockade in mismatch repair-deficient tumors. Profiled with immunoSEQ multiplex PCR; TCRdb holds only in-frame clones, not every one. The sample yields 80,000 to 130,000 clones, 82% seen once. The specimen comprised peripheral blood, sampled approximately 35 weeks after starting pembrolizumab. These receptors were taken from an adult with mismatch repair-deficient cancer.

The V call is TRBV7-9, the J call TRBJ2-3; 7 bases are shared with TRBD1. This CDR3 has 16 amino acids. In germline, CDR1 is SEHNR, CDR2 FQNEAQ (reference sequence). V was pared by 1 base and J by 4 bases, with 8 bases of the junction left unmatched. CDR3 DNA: TGTGCCAGCAGCTTAGGGTTGGGTACAGGGGCAGATACGCAGTATTTT. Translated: CASSLGLGTGADTQYF. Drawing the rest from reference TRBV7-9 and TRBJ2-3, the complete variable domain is DTGVSQNPRHKITKRGQNVTFRCDPISEHNRLYWYRQTLGQGPEFLTYFQNEAQLEKSRLLSDRFSAERPKGSFSTLEIQRTEQGDSAMYLCASSLGLGTGADTQYFGPGTRLTVL.

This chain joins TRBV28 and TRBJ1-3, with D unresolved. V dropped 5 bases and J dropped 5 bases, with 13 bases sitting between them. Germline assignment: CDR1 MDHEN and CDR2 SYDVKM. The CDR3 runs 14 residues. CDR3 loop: CASSPQRGRNTIYF. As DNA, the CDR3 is TGTGCCAGCAGTCCGCAGCGGGGTCGAAACACCATATATTTT.

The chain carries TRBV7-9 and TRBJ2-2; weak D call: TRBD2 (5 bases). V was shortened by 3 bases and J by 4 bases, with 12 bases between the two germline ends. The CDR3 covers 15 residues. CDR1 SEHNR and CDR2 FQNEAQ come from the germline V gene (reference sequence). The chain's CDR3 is CASSFLSGTTGELFF. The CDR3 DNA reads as TGTGCCAGCAGCTTTCTCTCGGGAACCACCGGGGAGCTGTTTTTT.

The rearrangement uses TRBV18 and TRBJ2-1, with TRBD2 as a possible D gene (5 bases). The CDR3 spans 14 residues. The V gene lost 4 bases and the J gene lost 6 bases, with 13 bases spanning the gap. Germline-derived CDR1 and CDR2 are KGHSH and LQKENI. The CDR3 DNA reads TGTGCCAGCTCACTTAAGGAGGCAGTCAATGAGCAGTTCTTC. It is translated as CASSLKEAVNEQFF. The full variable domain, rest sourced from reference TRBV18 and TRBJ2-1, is NAGVMQNPRHLVRRRGQEARLRCSPMKGHSHVYWYRQLPEEGLKFMVYLQKENIIDESGMPKERFSAEFPKEGPSILRIQQVVRGDSAAYFCASSLKEAVNEQFFGPGTRLTVL.

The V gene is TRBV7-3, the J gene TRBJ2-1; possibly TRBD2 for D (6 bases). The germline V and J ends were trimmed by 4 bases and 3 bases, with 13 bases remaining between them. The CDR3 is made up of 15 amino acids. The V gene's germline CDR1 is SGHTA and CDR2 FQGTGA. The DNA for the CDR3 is TGTGCCAGCAGCTCCCGGGGTAGCGGCTACAATGAGCAGTTCTTC. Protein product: CASSSRGSGYNEQFF.

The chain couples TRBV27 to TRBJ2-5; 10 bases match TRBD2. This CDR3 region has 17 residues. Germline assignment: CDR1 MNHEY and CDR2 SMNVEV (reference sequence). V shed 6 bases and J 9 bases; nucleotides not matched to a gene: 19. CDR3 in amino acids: CASSPLLAGDTGWAQYF. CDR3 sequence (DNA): TGTGCCAGCAGCCCCCTTCTAGCGGGAGACACCGGGTGGGCCCAGTACTTC.

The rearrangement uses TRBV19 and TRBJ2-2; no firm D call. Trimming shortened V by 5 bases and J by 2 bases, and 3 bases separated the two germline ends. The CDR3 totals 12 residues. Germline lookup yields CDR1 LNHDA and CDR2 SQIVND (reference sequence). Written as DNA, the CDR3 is TGTGCCAGTAGTTTTAACACCGGGGAGCTGTTTTTT. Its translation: CASSFNTGELFF.

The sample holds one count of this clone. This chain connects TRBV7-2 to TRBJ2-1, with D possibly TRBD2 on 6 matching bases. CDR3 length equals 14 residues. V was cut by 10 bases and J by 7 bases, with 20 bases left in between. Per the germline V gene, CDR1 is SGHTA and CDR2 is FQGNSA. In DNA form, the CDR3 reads TGTGCCACAGGGACTCCCGTCGACGGAAATGAGCAGTTCTTC. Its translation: CATGTPVDGNEQFF.

CDR3 coding DNA: TGTGCCAGCTCAGAGTCGGACGTCCTCTATGGCTACACCTTC. This translates into CASSESDVLYGYTF. V and J are TRBV18 and TRBJ1-2, with unresolved D. Germline CDR1 KGHSH, CDR2 LQKENI. The CDR3 loop spans 14 amino acids. The ends were cut back, 5 bases at V and 4 bases at J, with 14 bases in the middle.

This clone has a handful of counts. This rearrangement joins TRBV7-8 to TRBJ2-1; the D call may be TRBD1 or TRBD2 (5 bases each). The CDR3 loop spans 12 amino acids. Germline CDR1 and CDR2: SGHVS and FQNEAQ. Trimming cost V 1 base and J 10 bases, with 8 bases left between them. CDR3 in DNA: TGTGCCAGCAGCTTAGAGGGACGGGAGCAGTTCTTC. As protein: CASSLEGREQFF.

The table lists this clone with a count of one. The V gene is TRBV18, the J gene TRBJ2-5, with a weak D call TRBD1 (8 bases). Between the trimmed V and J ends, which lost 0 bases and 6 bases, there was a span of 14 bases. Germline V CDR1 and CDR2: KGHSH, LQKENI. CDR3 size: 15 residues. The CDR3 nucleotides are TGTGCCAGCTCACCACCCGACAGGGGAGGGCAGACCCAGTACTTC. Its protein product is CASSPPDRGGQTQYF.

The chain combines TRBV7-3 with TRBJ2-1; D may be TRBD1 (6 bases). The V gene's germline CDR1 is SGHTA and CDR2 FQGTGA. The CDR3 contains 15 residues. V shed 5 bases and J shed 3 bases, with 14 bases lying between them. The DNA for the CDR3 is TGTGCCAGCAGCGTTAACAGGGACCGCTACAATGAGCAGTTCTTC. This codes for CASSVNRDRYNEQFF.

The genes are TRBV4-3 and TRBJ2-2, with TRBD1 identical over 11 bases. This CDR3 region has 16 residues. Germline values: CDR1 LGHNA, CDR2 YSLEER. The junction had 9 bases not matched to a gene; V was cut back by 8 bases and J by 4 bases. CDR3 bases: TGCGCCAGCTCCCGGGACAGGGGGTTCAGCACCGGGGAGCTGTTTTTT. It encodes CASSRDRGFSTGELFF.